The clone carrying this TCR beta chain was seen just once. This specimen comes from a study of response to subunit inactivated influenza vaccine. TCRdb processed the RT-PCR reads anew with MiXCR; each CDR3 protein has one entry. This sample has just under 550,000 distinct CDR3 sequences, with roughly 25% found just once. The CDR3 totals 12 residues. Germline values: CDR1 MNHEY, CDR2 SMNVEV (reference sequence). V was shortened by 6 bases and J by 2 bases, with 7 bases between the two germline ends. These records were also assigned to another study, of T cells expressing NK-cell markers. That study adds: Synthesis of TCR beta cDNA relied on 5'RACE template switching carrying UMIs.

The TCR was taken from a man aged 50-60 years who received an inactivated influenza vaccine. The sequences come from CD4+ T cells sorted from PBMCs, collected 11 to 12 days after vaccination. The chain links TRBV27 to TRBJ2-5; D remains ambiguous. CDR3: CASRRNQETQYF. DNA of the CDR3: TGTGCCAGCAGGCGAAATCAAGAGACCCAGTACTTC.